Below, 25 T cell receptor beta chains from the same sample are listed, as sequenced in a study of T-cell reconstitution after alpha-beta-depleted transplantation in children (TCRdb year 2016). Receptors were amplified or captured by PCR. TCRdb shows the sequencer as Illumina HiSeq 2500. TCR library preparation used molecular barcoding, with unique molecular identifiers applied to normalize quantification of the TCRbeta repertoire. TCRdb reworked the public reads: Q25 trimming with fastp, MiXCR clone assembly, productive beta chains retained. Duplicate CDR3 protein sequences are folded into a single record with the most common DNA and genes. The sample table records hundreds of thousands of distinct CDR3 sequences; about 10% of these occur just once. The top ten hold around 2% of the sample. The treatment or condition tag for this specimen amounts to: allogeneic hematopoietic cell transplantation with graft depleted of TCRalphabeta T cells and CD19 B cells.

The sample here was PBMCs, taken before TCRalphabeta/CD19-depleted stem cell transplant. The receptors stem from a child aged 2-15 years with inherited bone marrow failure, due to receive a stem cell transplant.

CDR3 bases: TGTGCCAGCAGTTTCCGTTCATGGCCGCCGGGGCCCAACACTGAAGCTTTCTTT. Protein product: CASSFRSWPPGPNTEAFF. The chain is built from TRBV12-3 or TRBV12-4 and TRBJ1-1; a weak D match, TRBD1 (5 bases). There are 18 residues in the CDR3. The germline V and J ends were trimmed by 3 bases and 2 bases, with 22 bases remaining between them.

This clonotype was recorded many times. Here the CDR3 reads CASSRTSNTEAFF. The CDR3 DNA reads as TGTGCCAGCAGCCGTACATCGAACACTGAAGCTTTCTTT. The chain carries TRBV3-1 and TRBJ1-1; no clear D. The germline V and J ends were trimmed by 4 bases and 1 base, with 7 bases remaining between them. CDR3 length: 13 amino acids. CDR1 LGHDT and CDR2 YNNKEL come from the germline V gene (reference sequence).

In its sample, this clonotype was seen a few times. CDR3 amino acids: CASSGQYREAETQYF. The CDR3 DNA reads as TGTGCCAGCAGCGGACAGTACAGGGAGGCTGAGACCCAGTACTTC. The rearrangement joins TRBV7-9 to TRBJ2-5; D may be TRBD1 or TRBD2 (6 bases each). The germline V gene has CDR1 SEHNR and CDR2 FQNEAQ (reference sequence). The CDR3 covers 15 residues. Trimming stripped 5 bases from V and 5 bases from J, with 18 bases between.

CDR3 residues: CASSQSKGRTGNTIYF. The CDR3 DNA is TGTGCCAGCAGCCAATCAAAGGGGAGGACGGGAAACACCATATATTTT. The genes are TRBV16 and TRBJ1-3; maybe TRBD1 (5 bases). Per the germline V gene, CDR1 is KGHSY and CDR2 is FQNENV. The CDR3 spans 16 residues. V was shortened by 0 bases and J by 4 bases, with 13 bases between the two germline ends.

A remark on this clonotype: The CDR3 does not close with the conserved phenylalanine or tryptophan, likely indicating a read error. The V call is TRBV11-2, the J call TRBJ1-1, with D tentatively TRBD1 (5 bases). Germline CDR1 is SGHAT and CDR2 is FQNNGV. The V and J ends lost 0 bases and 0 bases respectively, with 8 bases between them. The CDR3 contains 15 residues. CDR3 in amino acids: CASSLDGRVNTEAFS. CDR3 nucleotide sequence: TGTGCCAGCAGCTTAGATGGCAGGGTGAACACTGAAGCTTTCTCT.

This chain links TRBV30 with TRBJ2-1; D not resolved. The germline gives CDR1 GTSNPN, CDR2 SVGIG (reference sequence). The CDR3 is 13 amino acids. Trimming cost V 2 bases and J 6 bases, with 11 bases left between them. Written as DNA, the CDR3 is TGTGCCTGGAGTAAAGGTATTGCCAATGAGCAGTTCTTC. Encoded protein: CAWSKGIANEQFF. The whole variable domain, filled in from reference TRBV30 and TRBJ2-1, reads SQTIHQWPATLVQPVGSPLSLECTVEGTSNPNLYWYRQAAGRGLQLLFYSVGIGQISSEVPQNLSASRPQDRQFILSSKKLLLSDSGFYLCAWSKGIANEQFFGPGTRLTVL.

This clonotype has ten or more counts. CDR3: CASSLEGIGYTF. The DNA for the CDR3 is TGTGCCAGCAGCTTAGAAGGGATCGGCTACACCTTC. This chain links TRBV7-9 with TRBJ1-2, with no clear D. Germline CDR1 reads SEHNR; CDR2 reads FQNEAQ (reference sequence). The V and J ends lost 1 base and 8 bases respectively, with 8 bases between them. The CDR3 extends over 12 amino acids.

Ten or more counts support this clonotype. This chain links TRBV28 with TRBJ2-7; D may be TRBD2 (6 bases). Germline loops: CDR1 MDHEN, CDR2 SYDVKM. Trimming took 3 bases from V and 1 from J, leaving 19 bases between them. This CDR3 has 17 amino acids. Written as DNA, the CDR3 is TGTGCCAGCAGTTTTTGGGGCGCATCGGGGGAATCCTACGAGCAGTACTTC. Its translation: CASSFWGASGESYEQYF.

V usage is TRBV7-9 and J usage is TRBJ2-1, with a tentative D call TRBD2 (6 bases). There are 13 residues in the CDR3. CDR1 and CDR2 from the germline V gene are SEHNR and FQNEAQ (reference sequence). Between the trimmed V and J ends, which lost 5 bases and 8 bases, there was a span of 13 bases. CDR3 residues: CASSHSWEDEQFF. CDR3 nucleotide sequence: TGTGCCAGCAGCCATAGCTGGGAGGATGAGCAGTTCTTC.

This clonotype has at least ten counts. The CDR3 is CSALGLAGLYNEQFF. DNA of the CDR3: TGCAGTGCCTTGGGACTAGCGGGACTTTACAATGAGCAGTTCTTC. The rearrangement joins TRBV20-1 to TRBJ2-1; TRBD2 matches 13 bases. Germline-derived CDR1 and CDR2 are DFQATT and SNEGSKA (reference sequence). The CDR3 has 15 amino acids. Losses at the gene ends were 6 bases for V and 4 bases for J; bases not matched to a gene: 6.

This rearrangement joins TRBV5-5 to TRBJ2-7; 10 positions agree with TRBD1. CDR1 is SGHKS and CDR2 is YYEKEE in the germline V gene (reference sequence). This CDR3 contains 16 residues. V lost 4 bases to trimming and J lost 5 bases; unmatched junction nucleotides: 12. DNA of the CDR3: TGTGCCAGCAGCAACAGGGGACAGGGGCTAAGGAACGAGCAGTACTTC. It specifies CASSNRGQGLRNEQYF.

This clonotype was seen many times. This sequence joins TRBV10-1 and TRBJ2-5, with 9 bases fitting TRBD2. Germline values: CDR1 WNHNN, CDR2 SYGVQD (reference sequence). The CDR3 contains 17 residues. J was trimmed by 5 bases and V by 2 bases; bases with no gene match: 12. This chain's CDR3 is CASSEHVSREGWETQYF. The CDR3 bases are TGCGCCAGCAGTGAGCACGTGTCGCGGGAGGGCTGGGAGACCCAGTACTTC.

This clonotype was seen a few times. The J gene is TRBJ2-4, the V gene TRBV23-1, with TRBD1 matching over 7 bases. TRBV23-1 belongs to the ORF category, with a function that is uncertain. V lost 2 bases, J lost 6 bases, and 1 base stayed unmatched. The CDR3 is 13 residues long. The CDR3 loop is CASSQRDRNIQYF. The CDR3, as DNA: TGCGCCAGCAGTCAACGGGACAGAAACATTCAGTACTTC.

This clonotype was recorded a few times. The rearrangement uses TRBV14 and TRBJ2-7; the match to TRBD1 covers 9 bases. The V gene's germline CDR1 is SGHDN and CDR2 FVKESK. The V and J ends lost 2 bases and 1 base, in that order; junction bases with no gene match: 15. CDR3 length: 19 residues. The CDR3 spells CASSQKSGTGGLLSYEQYF. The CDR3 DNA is TGTGCCAGCAGCCAAAAGAGTGGTACAGGGGGCTTACTATCCTACGAGCAGTACTTC.

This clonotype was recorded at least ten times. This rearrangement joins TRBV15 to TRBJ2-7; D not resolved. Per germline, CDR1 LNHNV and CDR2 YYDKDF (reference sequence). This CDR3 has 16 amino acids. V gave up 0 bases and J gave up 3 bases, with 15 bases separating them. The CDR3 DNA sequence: TGTGCCACCAGCAGAGATCGCGTAGCTCCAAACTACGAGCAGTACTTC. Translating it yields CATSRDRVAPNYEQYF.

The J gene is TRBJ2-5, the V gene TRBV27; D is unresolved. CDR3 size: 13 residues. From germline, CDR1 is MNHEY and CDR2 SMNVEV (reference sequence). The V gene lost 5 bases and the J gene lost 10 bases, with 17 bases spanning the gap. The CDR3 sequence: CASSPSTSRLQYF. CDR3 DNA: TGTGCCAGCAGTCCCTCGACAAGTAGGCTCCAGTACTTC.

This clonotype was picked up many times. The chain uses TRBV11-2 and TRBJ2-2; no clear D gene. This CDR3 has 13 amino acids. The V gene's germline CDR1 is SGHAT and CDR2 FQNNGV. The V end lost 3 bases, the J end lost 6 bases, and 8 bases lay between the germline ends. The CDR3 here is CASSFRAAGELFF. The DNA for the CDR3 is TGTGCCAGCAGCTTCCGAGCCGCCGGGGAGCTGTTTTTT.

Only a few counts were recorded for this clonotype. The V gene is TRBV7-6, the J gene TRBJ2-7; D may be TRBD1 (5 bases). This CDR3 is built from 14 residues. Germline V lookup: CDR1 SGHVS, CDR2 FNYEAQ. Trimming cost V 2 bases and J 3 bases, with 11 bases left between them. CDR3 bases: TGTGCCAGCAGCTTAAAGACAGCTAGCTACGAGCAGTACTTC. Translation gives CASSLKTASYEQYF.

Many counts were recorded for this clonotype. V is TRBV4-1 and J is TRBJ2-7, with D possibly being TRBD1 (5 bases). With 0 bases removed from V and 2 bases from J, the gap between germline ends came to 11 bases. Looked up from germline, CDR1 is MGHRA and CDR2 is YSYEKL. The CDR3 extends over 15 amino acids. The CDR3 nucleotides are TGCGCCAGCAGCCAAGAAGACAGAAGCCCCTACGAGCAGTACTTC. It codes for CASSQEDRSPYEQYF.

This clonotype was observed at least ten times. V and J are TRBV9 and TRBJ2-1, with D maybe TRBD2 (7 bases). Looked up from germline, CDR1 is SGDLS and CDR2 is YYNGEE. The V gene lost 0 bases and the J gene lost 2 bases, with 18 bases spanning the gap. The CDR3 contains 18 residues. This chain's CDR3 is CASSVEDPGGGPYNEQFF. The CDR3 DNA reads TGTGCCAGCAGCGTAGAAGATCCGGGGGGCGGGCCCTACAATGAGCAGTTCTTC.

The CDR3 coding sequence is TGTGCCAGCAGTTTGTGGGAGCGGGGACAAGAGACCCAGTACTTC. This sequence encodes CASSLWERGQETQYF. The chain recombines TRBV28 with TRBJ2-5; 7 bases are a match to TRBD2. Germline V gives CDR1 MDHEN, CDR2 SYDVKM. The V segment lost 3 bases and the J segment 2 bases; nucleotides outside the gene matches: 6. CDR3 size: 15 residues.

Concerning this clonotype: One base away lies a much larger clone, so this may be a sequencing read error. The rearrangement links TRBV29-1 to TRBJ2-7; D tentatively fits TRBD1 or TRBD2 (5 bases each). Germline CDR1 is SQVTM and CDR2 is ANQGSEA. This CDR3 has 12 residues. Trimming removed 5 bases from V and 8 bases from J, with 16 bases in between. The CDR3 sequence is CSVSRGADKQYF. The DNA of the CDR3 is TGCAGCGTTTCTCGAGGGGCAGACAAGCAGTACTTC.

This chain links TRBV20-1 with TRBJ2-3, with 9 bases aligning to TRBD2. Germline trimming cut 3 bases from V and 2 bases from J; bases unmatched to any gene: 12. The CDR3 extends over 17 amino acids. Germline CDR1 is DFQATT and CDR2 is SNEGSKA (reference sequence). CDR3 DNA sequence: TGCAGTGCTAGCGGGGGGCTGAGCGGGAGGCACACAGATACGCAGTATTTT. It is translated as CSASGGLSGRHTDTQYF.

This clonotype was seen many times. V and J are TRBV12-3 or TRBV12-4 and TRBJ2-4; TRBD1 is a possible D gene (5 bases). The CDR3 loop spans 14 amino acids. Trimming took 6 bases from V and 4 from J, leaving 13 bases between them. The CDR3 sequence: CASRETARKNIQYF. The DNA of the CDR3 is TGTGCCAGCAGGGAGACAGCACGGAAAAACATTCAGTACTTC.

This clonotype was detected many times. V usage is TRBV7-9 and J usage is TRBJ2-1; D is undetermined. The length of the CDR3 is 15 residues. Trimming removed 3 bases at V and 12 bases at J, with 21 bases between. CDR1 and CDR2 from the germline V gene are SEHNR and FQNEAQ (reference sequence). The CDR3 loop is CASSLSMSIPVAQFF. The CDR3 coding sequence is TGTGCCAGCAGCTTGTCAATGAGCATTCCGGTCGCGCAGTTCTTC.